This T cell receptor beta chain was found in a study of identical twins. Whole-study results and caveats: Fewer insertions were carried by abundant cord blood beta clonotypes, but none was seen in memory repertoires. For monozygotic twins, models underestimated out-of-frame TCR alpha sharing.

V gave up 11 bases and J gave up 4 bases, with 14 bases separating them. This CDR3 region has 12 residues. CDR1 and CDR2 from the germline V gene are SNHLY and FYNNEI. A universal primer site was added by template switching, and unique molecular identifiers were carried by the cDNA. Each CDR3 protein gets one entry after TCRdb re-called the 5' RACE reads with MiXCR. The data contain 1.5 million to 2 million distinct CDR3 sequences, around 33% of them seen just once; the ten biggest clones take up approximately 0.25%. On this clonotype: Its antigen is unidentified.

This clonotype originated in a newborn girl in good health. Material: cord blood. The rearrangement links TRBV2 to TRBJ1-1; D is uncertain. The CDR3 DNA reads as TGTGCCGGTACAAGACTTGGCACTGAAGCTTTCTTT. It is translated as CAGTRLGTEAFF.